These 16 T cell receptor beta chains originate from one sample sequenced in a study of T cells after somatic rescue of genetic block. Profiling relied on immunoSEQ multiplex PCR, and the TCRdb table lists in-frame clones only, not all of them. The sample lists more than 70,000 clones, about nine tenths occurring once. The sequencing sample was made of peripheral blood mononuclear cells (PBMCs). The receptors shown here come from a woman aged 18-30 years.

This chain connects TRBV5-5 to TRBJ1-2, with D perhaps TRBD1 (5 bases). The CDR3 loop spans 14 amino acids. The V and J ends lost 3 bases and 1 base respectively, with 10 bases between them. CDR1 and CDR2 (germline): SGHKS, YYEKEE (reference sequence). The CDR3 spells CASSSPGVNYGYTF. Here the CDR3 DNA reads TGTGCCAGCAGCTCGCCGGGGGTTAACTATGGCTACACCTTC.

V usage is TRBV19 and J usage is TRBJ2-3; D remains ambiguous. CDR1 is LNHDA, CDR2 SQIVND, per germline (reference sequence). The CDR3 contains 16 residues. The V gene lost 3 bases and the J gene lost 1 base, with 14 bases spanning the gap. The chain's CDR3 is CASSIPTSTGTDTQYF. The CDR3 nucleotides read TGTGCCAGTAGTATCCCCACAAGCACCGGCACAGATACGCAGTATTTT.

The chain uses TRBV5-1 and TRBJ1-1, with D perhaps TRBD1 (5 bases). The V end was cut by 4 bases, the J end by 8 bases, with 9 bases between. The CDR3 totals 11 residues. From germline, CDR1 is SGHRS and CDR2 YFSETQ. The CDR3: CASSRGGEAFF. The CDR3 DNA follows: TGCGCCAGCAGCCGCGGGGGGGAAGCTTTCTTT.

This clone was seen once. The chain carries TRBV28 and TRBJ2-1; no definite D call. V shed 5 bases and J shed 9 bases, with 8 bases lying between them. Germline CDR1 MDHEN, CDR2 SYDVKM. The CDR3 length is 11 residues. Written as DNA, the CDR3 is TGTGCCAGCAGTACCGACATTGAGCAGTTCTTC. This translates into CASSTDIEQFF.

This clone has only a few counts. The CDR3 region has the DNA TGTGCCAGCCAACAGGACTCGAGGACTGAAGCTTTCTTT. The encoded protein is CASQQDSRTEAFF. This sequence joins TRBV2 and TRBJ1-1; perhaps TRBD1 as D (5 bases). V was clipped by 8 bases and J by 5 bases, with 15 bases between them. This CDR3 region has 13 residues. Germline V CDR1 and CDR2: SNHLY, FYNNEI.

The V call is TRBV27, the J call TRBJ2-7, with a weak D call TRBD2 (6 bases). CDR1 and CDR2 (germline): MNHEY, SMNVEV (reference sequence). V shed 5 bases and J shed 6 bases, with 17 bases lying between them. This CDR3 is built from 14 residues. The CDR3 DNA reads as TGTGCCAGCAGTCCGAGGGGAGGCGGGCGCGAGCAGTACTTC. Protein product: CASSPRGGGREQYF.

The table lists this clone with a count of one. This chain connects TRBV6-1 to TRBJ2-7; D unresolved. Germline V CDR1 and CDR2: MNHNS, SASEGT. Trimming cost V 6 bases and J 0 bases, with 9 bases left between them. This CDR3 comprises 13 residues. The chain's CDR3 is CASRGPSSYEQYF. The CDR3 bases are TGTGCCAGCAGGGGTCCTAGCTCCTACGAGCAGTACTTC.

This clone turned up a few times. The gene calls are TRBV10-1 and TRBJ1-1; D perhaps matches TRBD1 (6 bases). The ends were cut back, 6 bases at V and 1 base at J, with 12 bases in the middle. Germline-derived CDR1 and CDR2 are WNHNN and SYGVQD (reference sequence). CDR3 length: 14 amino acids. The CDR3 region is CASSPGHKNTEAFF. The CDR3 DNA sequence: TGCGCCAGCAGCCCGGGACACAAGAACACTGAAGCTTTCTTT.

This rearrangement joins TRBV9 to TRBJ2-6, with 9 bases aligning to TRBD1. This CDR3 region has 18 residues. With V trimmed by 3 bases and J by 0 bases, 7 bases remained unmatched. Germline V CDR1 and CDR2: SGDLS, YYNGEE. CDR3 protein: CASSGGQGRPSGANVLTF. CDR3 sequence (DNA): TGTGCCAGCAGCGGAGGACAGGGGAGGCCCTCTGGGGCCAACGTCCTGACTTTC.

This chain uses TRBV10-3 with TRBJ1-2; no firm D call. Germline CDR1 reads ENHRY; CDR2 reads SYGVKD. Deletions cut 6 bases from V and 0 bases from J, with 5 bases between. This CDR3 has 12 residues. The DNA of the CDR3 is TGTGCCATCAGAAGACCTAACTATGGCTACACCTTC. This sequence encodes CAIRRPNYGYTF.

This rearrangement joins TRBV19 to TRBJ1-5, with D perhaps TRBD1 (5 bases). The CDR3 loop spans 13 amino acids. In germline, CDR1 is LNHDA, CDR2 SQIVND (reference sequence). The ends were cut back, 8 bases at V and 7 bases at J, with 15 bases in the middle. This CDR3 reads CASVGDLIQPQHF. The CDR3 region has the DNA TGTGCCAGTGTGGGGGACCTTATCCAGCCCCAGCATTTT.

CDR3 in amino acids: CAWSVRYRGRGDTEAFF. Here the CDR3 DNA reads TGTGCCTGGAGTGTTAGGTACAGGGGGAGAGGGGACACTGAAGCTTTCTTT. V and J are TRBV30 and TRBJ1-1, with TRBD1 matching over 8 bases. J gave up 3 bases and V 0 bases, and 12 bases lay outside the gene matches. The CDR3 is made up of 17 amino acids. The V gene's germline CDR1 is GTSNPN and CDR2 SVGIG (reference sequence).

This clone has only one observation. The chain is built from TRBV7-2 and TRBJ1-1; D ambiguous. CDR3 length: 14 amino acids. Germline V lookup: CDR1 SGHTA, CDR2 FQGNSA. The ends were cut back, 1 base at V and 3 bases at J, with 9 bases in the middle. The CDR3 nucleotides are TGTGCCAGCAGCTTAGATGGGGTGCACACTGAAGCTTTCTTT. Its protein is CASSLDGVHTEAFF.

The chain recombines TRBV18 with TRBJ1-5, with TRBD1 matching over 12 bases. CDR3 size: 16 residues. The junction had 3 bases not matched to a gene; V was cut back by 2 bases and J by 4 bases. Germline V gene data show CDR1 as KGHSH and CDR2 as LQKENI. In DNA, the CDR3 is TGTGCCAGCTCACCAGGGACAGGGGGCCTTAATCAGCCCCAGCATTTT. Protein sequence: CASSPGTGGLNQPQHF.

Comment on this clone: At one end, the junction sequence differs from germline, possibly due to a read error. The chain employs TRBV7-7 and TRBJ2-6; no definite D call. The CDR3 contains 14 residues. Germline values: CDR1 SSHAT, CDR2 FNYEAQ (reference sequence). The DNA for the CDR3 is TGTGCTAGCAGCTCCAACACTGGGGCCAACGTCCTGACTTTC. Translating it yields CASSSNTGANVLTF.

This sequence joins TRBV6-6 and TRBJ2-7; 10 bases match TRBD2. After removal of 6 bases from V and 6 bases from J, the junction contained 8 bases not matched to a gene. The CDR3 has 14 amino acids. CDR1 and CDR2 (germline): MNHNY, SVGAGI (reference sequence). The CDR3 sequence is CASRGASGSIEQYF. DNA of the CDR3: TGTGCCAGCAGAGGGGCTAGCGGGAGCATCGAGCAGTACTTC.